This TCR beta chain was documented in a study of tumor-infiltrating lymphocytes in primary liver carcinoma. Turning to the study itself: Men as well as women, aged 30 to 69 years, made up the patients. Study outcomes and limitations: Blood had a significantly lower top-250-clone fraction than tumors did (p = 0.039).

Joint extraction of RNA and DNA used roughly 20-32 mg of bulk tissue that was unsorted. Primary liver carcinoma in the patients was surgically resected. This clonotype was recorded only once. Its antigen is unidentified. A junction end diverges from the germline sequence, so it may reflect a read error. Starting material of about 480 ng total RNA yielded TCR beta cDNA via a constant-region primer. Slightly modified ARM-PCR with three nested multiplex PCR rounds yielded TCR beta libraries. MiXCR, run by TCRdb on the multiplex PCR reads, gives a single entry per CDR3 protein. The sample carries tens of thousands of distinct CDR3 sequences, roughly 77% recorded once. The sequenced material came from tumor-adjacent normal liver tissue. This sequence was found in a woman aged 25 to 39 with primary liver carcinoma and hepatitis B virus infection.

CDR3 in amino acids: CAGSNPRQGAAEAFF. DNA for the CDR3: TGTGCCGGCAGTAATCCGAGACAGGGGGCGGCCGAAGCTTTCTTT. J is TRBJ1-1 and V is TRBV6-6, with 10 bases lining up with TRBD1. Germline V gene lookup returns CDR1 MNHNY and CDR2 SVGAGI (reference sequence). The CDR3 extends over 15 amino acids.